This T cell receptor (beta chain) was observed in a study of T cell responses to AZD1222 COVID-19 vaccine. Notes on the study in general: Clonal diversity was possibly underestimated, and white British individuals and females predominated among donors. No day 14 peak samples; only post-peak repertoires were characterized.

Notes on this clone: The antigen remains undetermined.

This CDR3 spans 16 amino acids. The germline gives CDR1 SGHTA, CDR2 FQGTGA. V lost 4 bases and J lost 5, with 21 bases in between. Repertoires were generated with immunoSEQ multiplex PCR, while TCRdb's copy carries only in-frame clones and drops some. The sample contains more than 95,000 clones, 75% to 90% of which appear only once. This sequence joins TRBV7-3 and TRBJ2-7; TRBD1 might be the D (5 bases). This TCR came from an adult who received the AZD1222 COVID-19 vaccine. The material was peripheral blood, obtained 28 days after the second AZD1222 dose. The CDR3 loop reads CASSSQLGSGINEQYF. The CDR3 bases are TGTGCCAGCAGCTCCCAGCTAGGATCAGGGATCAACGAGCAGTACTTC.